This T cell receptor (beta chain) was recorded in a study of blood T cell repertoires in COVID-19. Some clones are missing from TCRdb's copy, which holds only in-frame ones; the method was immunoSEQ multiplex PCR. The sample lists 35,000 to 50,000 clones; approximately 80% were seen once. The V end lost 1 base, the J end lost 8 bases, and 14 bases lay between the germline ends. The CDR3 runs 14 residues. The germline V gene has CDR1 PRHDT and CDR2 FYEKMQ (reference sequence). The clonotype originates from a woman aged 60-75 years with acute or convalescent COVID-19. Sample: peripheral blood. V is TRBV13 and J is TRBJ1-2; D is perhaps TRBD1 (6 bases). The CDR3 DNA is TGTGCCAGCAGCTTAGCCGGTCAGGGGTGGGGCTACACCTTC. This codes for CASSLAGQGWGYTF.